This T cell receptor beta chain was sequenced during a study of regulatory T cells in long-lasting Graves disease. Notes on the study in general: Persistent Graves' disease cases displayed lower TCR diversity than newly diagnosed ones. Under persistent disease, TRBV28, TRBJ1-2 and TRBJ2-5 were used preferentially.

On this clonotype: Its antigen remains unidentified. A much larger clone lies one base from this, so it may be a read error.

CDR1 GTSNPN and CDR2 SVGIG come from the germline V gene (reference sequence). Between the trimmed V and J ends, which lost 2 bases and 9 bases, there was a span of 7 bases. The CDR3 totals 10 residues. The time point is: persistent/refractory GD, antithyroid drugs over 5 years with positive TRAb. PBMCs provided the RNA from which the TCR library was made. Sequencing libraries for TCR beta were prepared with iRepertoire HTBI primers and Arm-PCR of CDR3 regions. TCRdb redid the calling of the multiplex PCR reads with MiXCR, one entry per CDR3 protein. Of hundreds of thousands of distinct CDR3 sequences listed, around 21% are singletons.

The clonotype originates from a female donor with Graves disease. V is TRBV30 and J is TRBJ1-2; possibly TRBD1 for D (5 bases). Sequenced here: peripheral blood mononuclear cells (PBMCs), sampled when the disease was refractory, from a patient treated with antithyroid drugs. CDR3 DNA: TGTGCCTGGAGTCCGGGGCGCTACACCTTC. Protein sequence: CAWSPGRYTF.